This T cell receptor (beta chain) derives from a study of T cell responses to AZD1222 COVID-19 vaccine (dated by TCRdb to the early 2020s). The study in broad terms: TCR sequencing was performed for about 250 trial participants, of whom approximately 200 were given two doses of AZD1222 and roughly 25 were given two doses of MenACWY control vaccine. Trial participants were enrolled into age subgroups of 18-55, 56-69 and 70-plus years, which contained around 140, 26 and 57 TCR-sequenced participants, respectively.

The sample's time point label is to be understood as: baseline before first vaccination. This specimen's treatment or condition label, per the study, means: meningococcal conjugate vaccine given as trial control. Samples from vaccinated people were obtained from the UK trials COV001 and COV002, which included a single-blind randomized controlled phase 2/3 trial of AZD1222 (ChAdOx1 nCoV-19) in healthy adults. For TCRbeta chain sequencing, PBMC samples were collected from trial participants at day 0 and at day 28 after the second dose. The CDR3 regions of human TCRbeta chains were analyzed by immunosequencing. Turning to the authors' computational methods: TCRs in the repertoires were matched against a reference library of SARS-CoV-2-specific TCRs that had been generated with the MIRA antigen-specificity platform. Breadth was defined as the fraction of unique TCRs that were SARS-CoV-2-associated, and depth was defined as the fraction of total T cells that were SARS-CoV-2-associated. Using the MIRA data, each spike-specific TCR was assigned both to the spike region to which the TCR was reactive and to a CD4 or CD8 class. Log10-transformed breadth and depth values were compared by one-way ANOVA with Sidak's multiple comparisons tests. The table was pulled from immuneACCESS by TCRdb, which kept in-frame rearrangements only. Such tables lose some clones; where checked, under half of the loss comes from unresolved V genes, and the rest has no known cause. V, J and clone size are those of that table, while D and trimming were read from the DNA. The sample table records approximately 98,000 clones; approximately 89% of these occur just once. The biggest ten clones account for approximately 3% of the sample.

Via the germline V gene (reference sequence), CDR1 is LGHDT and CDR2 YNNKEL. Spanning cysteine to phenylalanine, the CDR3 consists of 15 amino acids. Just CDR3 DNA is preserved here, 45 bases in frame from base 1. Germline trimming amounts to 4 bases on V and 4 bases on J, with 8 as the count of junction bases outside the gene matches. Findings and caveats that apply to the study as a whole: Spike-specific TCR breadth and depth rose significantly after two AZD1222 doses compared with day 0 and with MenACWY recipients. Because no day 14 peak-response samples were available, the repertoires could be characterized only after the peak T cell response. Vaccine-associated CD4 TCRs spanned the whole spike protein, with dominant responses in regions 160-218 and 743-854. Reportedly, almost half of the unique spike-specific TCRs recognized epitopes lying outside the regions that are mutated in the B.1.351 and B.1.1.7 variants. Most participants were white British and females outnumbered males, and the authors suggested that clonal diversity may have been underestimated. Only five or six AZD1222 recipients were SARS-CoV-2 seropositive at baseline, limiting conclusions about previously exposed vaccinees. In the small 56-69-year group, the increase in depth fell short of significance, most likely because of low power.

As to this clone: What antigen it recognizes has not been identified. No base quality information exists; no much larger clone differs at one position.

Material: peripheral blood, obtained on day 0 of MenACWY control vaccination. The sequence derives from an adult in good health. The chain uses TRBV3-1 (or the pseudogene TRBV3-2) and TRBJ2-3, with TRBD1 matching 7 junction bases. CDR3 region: CASSPDRAGPDTQYF. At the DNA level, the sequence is TGTGCCAGCAGCCCAGACAGGGCAGGCCCAGATACGCAGTATTTT.